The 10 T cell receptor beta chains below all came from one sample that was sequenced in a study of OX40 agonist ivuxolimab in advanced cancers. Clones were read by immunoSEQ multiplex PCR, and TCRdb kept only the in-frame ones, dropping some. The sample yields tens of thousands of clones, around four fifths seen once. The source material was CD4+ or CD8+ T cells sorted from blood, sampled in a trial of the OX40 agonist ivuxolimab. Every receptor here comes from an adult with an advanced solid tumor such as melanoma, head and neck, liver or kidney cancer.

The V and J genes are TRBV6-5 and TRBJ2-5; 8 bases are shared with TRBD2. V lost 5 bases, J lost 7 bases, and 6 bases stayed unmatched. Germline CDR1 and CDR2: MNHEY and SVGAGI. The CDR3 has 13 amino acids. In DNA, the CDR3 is TGTGCCAGCAGTACCCGGGAGGGCGCGACCCAGTACTTC. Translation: CASSTREGATQYF.

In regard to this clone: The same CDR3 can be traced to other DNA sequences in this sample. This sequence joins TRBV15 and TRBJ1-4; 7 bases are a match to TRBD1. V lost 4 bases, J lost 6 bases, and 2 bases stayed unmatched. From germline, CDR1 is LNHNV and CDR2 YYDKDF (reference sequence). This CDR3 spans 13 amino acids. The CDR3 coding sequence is TGTGCCACCAGCAAGGGGGCGGATGAAAAACTGTTTTTT. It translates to CATSKGADEKLFF. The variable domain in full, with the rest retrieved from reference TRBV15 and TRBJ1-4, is DAMVIQNPRYQVTQFGKPVTLSCSQTLNHNVMYWYQQKSSQAPKLLFHYYDKDFNNEADTPDNFQSRRPNTSFCFLDIRSPGLGDTAMYLCATSKGADEKLFFGSGTQLSVL.

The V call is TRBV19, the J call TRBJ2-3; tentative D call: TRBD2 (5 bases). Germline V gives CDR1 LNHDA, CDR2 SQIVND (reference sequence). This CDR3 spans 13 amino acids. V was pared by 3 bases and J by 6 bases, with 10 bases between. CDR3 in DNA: TGTGCCAGTAGTATTCTGACGGGGGATACGCAGTATTTT. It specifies CASSILTGDTQYF.

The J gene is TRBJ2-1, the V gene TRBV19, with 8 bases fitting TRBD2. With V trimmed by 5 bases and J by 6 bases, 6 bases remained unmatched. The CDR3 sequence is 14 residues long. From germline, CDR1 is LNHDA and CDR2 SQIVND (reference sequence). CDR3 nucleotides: TGTGCCAGTAGTCCACAAGCGGGGGCCAATGAGCAGTTCTTC. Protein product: CASSPQAGANEQFF.

CDR3 bases: TGTGCCAGCCGAGGCGAGGGGACCTATGGCTACACCTTC. Encoded protein: CASRGEGTYGYTF. The rearrangement links TRBV18 to TRBJ1-2; perhaps TRBD1 as D (5 bases). The germline CDR1 and CDR2 sequences are KGHSH and LQKENI. This CDR3 comprises 13 residues. Deletions cut 8 bases from V and 4 bases from J, with 14 bases between.

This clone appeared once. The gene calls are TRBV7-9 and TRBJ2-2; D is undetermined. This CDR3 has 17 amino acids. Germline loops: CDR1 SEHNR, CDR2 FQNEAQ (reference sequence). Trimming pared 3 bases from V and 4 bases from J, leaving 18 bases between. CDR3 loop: CASSLVQVSTSTGELFF. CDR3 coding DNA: TGTGCCAGCAGCTTGGTTCAGGTTTCGACGAGCACCGGGGAGCTGTTTTTT. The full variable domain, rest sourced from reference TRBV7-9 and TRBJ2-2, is DTGVSQNPRHKITKRGQNVTFRCDPISEHNRLYWYRQTLGQGPEFLTYFQNEAQLEKSRLLSDRFSAERPKGSFSTLEIQRTEQGDSAMYLCASSLVQVSTSTGELFFGEGSRLTVL.

The DNA of the CDR3 is TGTGCCAGCAGCTACCCAATAGCGGGGGGGAACACCGGGGAGCTGTTTTTT. Translating gives CASSYPIAGGNTGELFF. The chain links TRBV7-8 to TRBJ2-2; the match to TRBD2 covers 10 bases. The germline CDR1 and CDR2 sequences are SGHVS and FQNEAQ. Unmatched junction bases numbered 6, after V lost 4 bases and J lost 1 base. The CDR3 covers 17 residues.

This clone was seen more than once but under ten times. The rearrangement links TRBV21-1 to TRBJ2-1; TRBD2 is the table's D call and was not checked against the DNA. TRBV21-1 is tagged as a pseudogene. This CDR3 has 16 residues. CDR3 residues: CASSKEWTSGYNEQFF. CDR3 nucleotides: TGTGCCAGCAGCAAAGAATGGACTAGCGGGTACAATGAGCAGTTCTTC.

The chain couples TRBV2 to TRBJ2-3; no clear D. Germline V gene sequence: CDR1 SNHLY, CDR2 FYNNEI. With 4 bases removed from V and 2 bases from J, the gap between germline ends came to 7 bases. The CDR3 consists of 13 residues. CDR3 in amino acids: CASSVRNTDTQYF. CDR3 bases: TGTGCCAGCAGTGTGCGTAACACAGATACGCAGTATTTT.

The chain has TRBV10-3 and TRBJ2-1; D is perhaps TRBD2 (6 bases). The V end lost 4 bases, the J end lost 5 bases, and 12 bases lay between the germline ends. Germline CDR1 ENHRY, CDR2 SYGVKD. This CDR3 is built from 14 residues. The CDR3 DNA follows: TGTGCCATCAGTGCCCAGCGGGCGGACAATGAGCAGTTCTTC. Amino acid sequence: CAISAQRADNEQFF.